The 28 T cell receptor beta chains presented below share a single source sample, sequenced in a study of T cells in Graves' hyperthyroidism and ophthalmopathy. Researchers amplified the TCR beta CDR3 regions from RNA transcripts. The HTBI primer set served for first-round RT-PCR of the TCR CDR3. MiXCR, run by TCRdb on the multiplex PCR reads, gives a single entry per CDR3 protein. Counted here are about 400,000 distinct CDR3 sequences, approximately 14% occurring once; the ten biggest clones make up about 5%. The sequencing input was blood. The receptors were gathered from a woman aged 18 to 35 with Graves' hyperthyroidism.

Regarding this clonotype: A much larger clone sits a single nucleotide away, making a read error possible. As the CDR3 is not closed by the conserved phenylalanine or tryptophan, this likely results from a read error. CDR3 amino acids: CASSLKGVLTDTQYL. CDR3 sequence (DNA): TGTGCCAGCAGCTTGAAAGGGGTACTCACAGATACGCAGTATCTT. The genes are TRBV7-9 and TRBJ2-3; possibly TRBD1 for D (5 bases). CDR3 size: 15 residues. Germline CDR1 SEHNR, CDR2 FQNEAQ (reference sequence). The V end lost 3 bases, the J end lost 2 bases, and 12 bases lay between the germline ends.

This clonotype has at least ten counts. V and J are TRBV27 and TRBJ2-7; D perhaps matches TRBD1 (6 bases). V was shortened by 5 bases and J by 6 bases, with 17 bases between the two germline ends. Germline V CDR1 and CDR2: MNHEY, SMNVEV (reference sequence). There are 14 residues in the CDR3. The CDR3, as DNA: TGTGCCAGCAGTCACACAGGACAGAAGGGCGAGCAGTACTTC. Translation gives CASSHTGQKGEQYF.

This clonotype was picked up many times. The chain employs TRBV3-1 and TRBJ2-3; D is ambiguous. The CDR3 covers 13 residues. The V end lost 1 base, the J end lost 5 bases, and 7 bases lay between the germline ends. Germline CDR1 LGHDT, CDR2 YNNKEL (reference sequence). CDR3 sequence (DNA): TGTGCCAGCAGCCAAGCGGAGCAAGATACGCAGTATTTT. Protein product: CASSQAEQDTQYF.

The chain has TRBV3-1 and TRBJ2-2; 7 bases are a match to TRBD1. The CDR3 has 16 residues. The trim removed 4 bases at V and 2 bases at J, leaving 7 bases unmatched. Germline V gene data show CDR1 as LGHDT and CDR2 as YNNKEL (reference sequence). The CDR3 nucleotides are TGTGCCAGCAGCCCCCGACAGGGCACTAACACCGGGGAGCTGTTTTTT. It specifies CASSPRQGTNTGELFF.

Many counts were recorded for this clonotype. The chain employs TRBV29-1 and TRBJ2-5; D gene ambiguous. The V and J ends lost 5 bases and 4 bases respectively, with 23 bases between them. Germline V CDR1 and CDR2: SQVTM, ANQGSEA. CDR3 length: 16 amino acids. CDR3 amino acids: CSVSSANAVSPETQYF. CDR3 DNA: TGCAGCGTTAGTTCGGCTAACGCTGTGTCGCCAGAGACCCAGTACTTC.

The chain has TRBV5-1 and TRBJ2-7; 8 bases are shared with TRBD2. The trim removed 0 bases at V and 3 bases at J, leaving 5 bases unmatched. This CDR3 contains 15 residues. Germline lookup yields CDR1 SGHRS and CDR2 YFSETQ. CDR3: CASSLVLAGHYEQYF. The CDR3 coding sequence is TGCGCCAGCAGCTTGGTTTTAGCGGGGCACTACGAGCAGTACTTC.

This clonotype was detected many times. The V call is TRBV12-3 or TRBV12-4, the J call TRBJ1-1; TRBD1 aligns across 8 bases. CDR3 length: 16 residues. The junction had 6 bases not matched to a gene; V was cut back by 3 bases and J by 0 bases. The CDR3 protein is CASSFSAGGLNTEAFF. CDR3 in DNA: TGTGCCAGCAGTTTTTCGGCAGGGGGCCTGAACACTGAAGCTTTCTTT.

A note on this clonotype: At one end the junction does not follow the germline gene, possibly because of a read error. CDR3 nucleotide sequence: TGTGCCAGCAGCCTGGGGGGCAGGGGGGTAGACTCTAACTATGGCTACACCTTC. Its protein product is CASSLGGRGVDSNYGYTF. The chain recombines TRBV5-1 with TRBJ1-2; 7 bases match TRBD1. The germline V gene has CDR1 SGHRS and CDR2 YFSETQ. The CDR3 has 18 amino acids.

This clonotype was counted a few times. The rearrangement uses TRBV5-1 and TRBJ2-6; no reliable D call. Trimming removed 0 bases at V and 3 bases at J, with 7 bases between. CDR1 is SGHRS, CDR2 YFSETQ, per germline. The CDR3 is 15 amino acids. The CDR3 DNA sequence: TGCGCCAGCAGCTTGGATACAGATGGGGCCAACGTCCTGACTTTC. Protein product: CASSLDTDGANVLTF. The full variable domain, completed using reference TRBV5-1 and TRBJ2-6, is KAGVTQTPRYLIKTRGQQVTLSCSPISGHRSVSWYQQTPGQGLQFLFEYFSETQRNKGNFPGRFSGRQFSNSRSEMNVSTLELGDSALYLCASSLDTDGANVLTFGAGSRLTVL.

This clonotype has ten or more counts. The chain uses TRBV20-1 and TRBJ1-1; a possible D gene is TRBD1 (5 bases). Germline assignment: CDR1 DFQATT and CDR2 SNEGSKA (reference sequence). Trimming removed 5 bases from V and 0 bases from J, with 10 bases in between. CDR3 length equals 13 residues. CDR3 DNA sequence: TGCAGTGCTGGAGGGACGGTGAACACTGAAGCTTTCTTT. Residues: CSAGGTVNTEAFF.

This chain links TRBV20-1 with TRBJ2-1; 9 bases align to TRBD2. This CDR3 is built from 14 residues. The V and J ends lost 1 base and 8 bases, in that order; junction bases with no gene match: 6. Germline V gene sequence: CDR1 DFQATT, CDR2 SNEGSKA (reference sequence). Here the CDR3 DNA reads TGCAGTGCTAGAGCGCCTAGCGGGACCGATGAGCAGTTCTTC. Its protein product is CSARAPSGTDEQFF.

The CDR3 is CSVESGGTHGYTF. CDR3 sequence (DNA): TGCAGCGTTGAATCAGGGGGGACCCATGGCTACACCTTC. This chain uses TRBV29-1 with TRBJ1-2, with 7 bases identical to TRBD1. The CDR3 has 13 amino acids. Per the germline V gene, CDR1 is SQVTM and CDR2 is ANQGSEA. Trimming took 2 bases from V and 6 from J; bases not matched to a gene: 6. The whole variable domain, remainder taken from reference TRBV29-1 and TRBJ1-2, is SAVISQKPSRDICQRGTSLTIQCQVDSQVTMMFWYRQQPGQSLTLIATANQGSEATYESGFVIDKFPISRPNLTFSTLTVSNMSPEDSSIYLCSVESGGTHGYTFGSGTRLTVV.

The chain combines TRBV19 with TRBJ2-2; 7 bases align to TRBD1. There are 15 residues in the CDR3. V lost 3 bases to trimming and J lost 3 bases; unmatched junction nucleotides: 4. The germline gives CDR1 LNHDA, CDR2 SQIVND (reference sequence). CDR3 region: CASSMKGADTGELFF. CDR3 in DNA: TGTGCCAGTAGTATGAAGGGGGCCGACACCGGGGAGCTGTTTTTT.

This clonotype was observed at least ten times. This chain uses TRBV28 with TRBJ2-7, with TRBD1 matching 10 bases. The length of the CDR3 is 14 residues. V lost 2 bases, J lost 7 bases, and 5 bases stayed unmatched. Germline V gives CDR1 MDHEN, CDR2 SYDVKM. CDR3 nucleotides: TGTGCCAGCAGTTTAGGGACAGGGGCGGGAGAGCAGTACTTC. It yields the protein CASSLGTGAGEQYF.

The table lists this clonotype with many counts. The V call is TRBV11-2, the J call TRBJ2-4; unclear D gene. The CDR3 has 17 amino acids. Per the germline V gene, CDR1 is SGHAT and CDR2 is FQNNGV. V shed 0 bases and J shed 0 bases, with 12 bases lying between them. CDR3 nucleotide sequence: TGTGCCAGCAGCTTAGATACAACCACTTTAGCCAAAAACATTCAGTACTTC. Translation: CASSLDTTTLAKNIQYF.

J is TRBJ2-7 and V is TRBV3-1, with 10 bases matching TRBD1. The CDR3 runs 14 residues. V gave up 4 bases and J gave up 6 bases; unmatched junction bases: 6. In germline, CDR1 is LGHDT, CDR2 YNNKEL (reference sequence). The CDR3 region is CASSRQGAPGEQYF. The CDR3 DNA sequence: TGTGCCAGCAGCCGACAGGGGGCGCCCGGCGAGCAGTACTTC.

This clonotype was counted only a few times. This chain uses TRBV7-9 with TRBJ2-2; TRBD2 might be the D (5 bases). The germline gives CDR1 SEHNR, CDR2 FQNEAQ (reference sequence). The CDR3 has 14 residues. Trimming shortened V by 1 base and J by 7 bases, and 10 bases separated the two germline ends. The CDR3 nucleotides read TGTGCCAGCAGCTTAGAAGGGAGTAGCGGGGAGCTGTTTTTT. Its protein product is CASSLEGSSGELFF.

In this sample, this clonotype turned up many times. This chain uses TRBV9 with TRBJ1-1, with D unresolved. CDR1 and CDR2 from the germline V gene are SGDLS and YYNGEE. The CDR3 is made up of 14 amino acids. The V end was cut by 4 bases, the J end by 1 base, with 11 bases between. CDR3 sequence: CASSSTFTNTEAFF. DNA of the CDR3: TGTGCCAGCAGCTCGACATTCACGAACACTGAAGCTTTCTTT.

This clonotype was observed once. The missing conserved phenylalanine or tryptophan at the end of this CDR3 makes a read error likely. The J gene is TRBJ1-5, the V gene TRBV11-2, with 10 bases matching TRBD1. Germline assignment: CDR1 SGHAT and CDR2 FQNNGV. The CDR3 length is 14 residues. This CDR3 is CASSLGQGNEPQHL. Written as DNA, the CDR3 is TGCGCCAGCAGCTTGGGACAGGGGAATGAGCCCCAGCATCTT.

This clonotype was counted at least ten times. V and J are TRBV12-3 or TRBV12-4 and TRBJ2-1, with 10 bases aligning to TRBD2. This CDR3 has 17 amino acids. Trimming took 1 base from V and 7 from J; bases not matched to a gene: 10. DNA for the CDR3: TGTGCCAGCAGTTTAGGATTGGAGCGGGAGGGCCTAAATGAGCAGTTCTTC. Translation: CASSLGLEREGLNEQFF.

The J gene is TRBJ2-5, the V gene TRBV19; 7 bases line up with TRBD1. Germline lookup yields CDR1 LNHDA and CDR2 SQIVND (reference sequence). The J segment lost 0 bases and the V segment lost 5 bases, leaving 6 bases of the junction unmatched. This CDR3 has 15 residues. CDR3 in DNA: TGTGCCAGTAGTGCACAGGGGATGAACCAAGAGACCCAGTACTTC. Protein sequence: CASSAQGMNQETQYF.

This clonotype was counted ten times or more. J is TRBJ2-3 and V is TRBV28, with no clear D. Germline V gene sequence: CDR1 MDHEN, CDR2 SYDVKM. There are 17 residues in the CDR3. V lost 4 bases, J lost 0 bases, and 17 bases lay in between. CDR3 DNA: TGTGCCAGCAGTTCTTTAAGAGAGATTATTAGCACAGATACGCAGTATTTT. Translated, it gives CASSSLREIISTDTQYF.

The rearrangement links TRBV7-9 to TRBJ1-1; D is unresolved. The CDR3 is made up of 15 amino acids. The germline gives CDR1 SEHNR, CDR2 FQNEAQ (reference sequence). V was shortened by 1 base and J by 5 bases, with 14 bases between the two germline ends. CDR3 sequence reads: CASSLVPGAVTEAFF. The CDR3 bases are TGTGCCAGCAGCTTAGTTCCGGGCGCTGTGACTGAAGCTTTCTTT.

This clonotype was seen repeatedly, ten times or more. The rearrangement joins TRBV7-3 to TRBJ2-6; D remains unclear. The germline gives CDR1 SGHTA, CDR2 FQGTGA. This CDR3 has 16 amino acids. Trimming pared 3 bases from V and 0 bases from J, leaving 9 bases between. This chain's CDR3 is CASSFFRGSGANVLTF. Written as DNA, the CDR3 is TGTGCCAGCAGCTTTTTTCGTGGCTCTGGGGCCAACGTCCTGACTTTC.

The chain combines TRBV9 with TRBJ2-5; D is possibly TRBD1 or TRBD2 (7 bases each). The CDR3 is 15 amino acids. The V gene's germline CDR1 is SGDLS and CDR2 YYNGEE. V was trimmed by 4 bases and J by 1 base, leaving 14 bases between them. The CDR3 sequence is CASSPTGRAQETQYF. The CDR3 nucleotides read TGTGCCAGCAGCCCGACAGGGAGGGCCCAAGAGACCCAGTACTTC. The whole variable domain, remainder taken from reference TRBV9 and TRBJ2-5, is DSGVTQTPKHLITATGQRVTLRCSPRSGDLSVYWYQQSLDQGLQFLIQYYNGEERAKGNILERFSAQQFPDLHSELNLSSLELGDSALYFCASSPTGRAQETQYFGPGTRLLVL.

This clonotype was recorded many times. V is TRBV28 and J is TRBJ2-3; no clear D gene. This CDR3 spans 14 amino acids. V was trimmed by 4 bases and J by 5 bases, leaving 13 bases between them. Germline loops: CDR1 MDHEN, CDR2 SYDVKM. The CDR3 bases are TGTGCCAGCAGTTCCCCGTCTCGTGTAGATACGCAGTATTTT. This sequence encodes CASSSPSRVDTQYF.

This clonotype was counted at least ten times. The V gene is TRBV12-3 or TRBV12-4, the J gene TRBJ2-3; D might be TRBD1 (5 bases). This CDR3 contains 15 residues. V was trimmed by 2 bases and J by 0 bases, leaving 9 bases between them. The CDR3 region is CASSLQGLSTDTQYF. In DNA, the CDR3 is TGTGCCAGCAGTTTACAGGGCCTCAGCACAGATACGCAGTATTTT.

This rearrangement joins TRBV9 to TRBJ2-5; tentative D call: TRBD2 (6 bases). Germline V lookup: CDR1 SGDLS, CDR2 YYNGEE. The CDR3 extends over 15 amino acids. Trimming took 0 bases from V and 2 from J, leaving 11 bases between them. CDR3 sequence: CASSVVAGTQETQYF. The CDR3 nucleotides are TGTGCCAGCAGCGTAGTCGCCGGGACTCAAGAGACCCAGTACTTC.